One sample yielded the 19 T cell receptor beta chains listed below, sequenced in a study of cytomegalovirus exposure and HLA in healthy donors. PCR used 60 Vbeta primers and 13 Jbeta primers. Produced via immunoSEQ multiplex PCR; TCRdb's table is partial and in-frame only. This sample yields some 180,000 clones, of which roughly 67% are seen a single time; approximately 5.1% belongs to the top ten. Sequencing used PBMCs. All receptors derive from a woman aged 18 to 35 in good health and CMV-seropositive.

The rearrangement uses TRBV19 and TRBJ1-1; perhaps TRBD1 as D (5 bases). Germline CDR1 reads LNHDA; CDR2 reads SQIVND (reference sequence). This CDR3 region has 15 residues. The V and J ends lost 2 bases and 0 bases respectively, with 10 bases between them. CDR3 DNA: TGTGCCAGTAGTATATCTGGCAGGGTGAACACTGAAGCTTTCTTT. Its protein is CASSISGRVNTEAFF.

The chain is built from TRBV6-6 and TRBJ2-7; unclear D gene. Germline assignment: CDR1 MNHNY and CDR2 SVGAGI (reference sequence). This CDR3 has 14 amino acids. The germline V and J ends were trimmed by 5 bases and 2 bases, with 13 bases remaining between them. The CDR3 DNA follows: TGTGCCAGCAGTCTATACGGCGGCCCCTACGAGCAGTACTTC. Translating gives CASSLYGGPYEQYF.

The rearrangement uses TRBV2 and TRBJ1-4; possibly TRBD1 for D (6 bases). Trimming took off 6 bases at V and 5 bases at J, with 10 bases between the two ends. CDR3 size: 13 residues. CDR1 and CDR2 from the germline V gene are SNHLY and FYNNEI. CDR3 sequence (DNA): TGTGCCAGCAGGGGGGGGCGAAATGAAAAACTGTTTTTT. Translation: CASRGGRNEKLFF.

This clone showed up just once. The genes are TRBV14 and TRBJ1-2; D may be TRBD1 (5 bases). CDR3 size: 16 residues. The germline V and J ends were trimmed by 0 bases and 0 bases, with 11 bases remaining between them. Per germline, CDR1 SGHDN and CDR2 FVKESK. CDR3 in DNA: TGTGCCAGCAGCCAAGATACGGCAGGGCCTAACTATGGCTACACCTTC. It translates to CASSQDTAGPNYGYTF.

V gene TRBV10-3 combines with J gene TRBJ1-5; 7 positions agree with TRBD1. Germline assignment: CDR1 ENHRY and CDR2 SYGVKD. The V gene end was trimmed by 6 bases and the J gene end by 2 bases; junction bases not matched to a gene: 4. This CDR3 is built from 14 residues. CDR3 loop: CAISGTGGNQPQHF. DNA for the CDR3: TGTGCCATCAGCGGAACAGGGGGCAATCAGCCCCAGCATTTT.

The J gene is TRBJ1-2, the V gene TRBV18, with 9 bases fitting TRBD1. This CDR3 spans 15 amino acids. Germline V gene sequence: CDR1 KGHSH, CDR2 LQKENI. V lost 2 bases to trimming and J lost 1 base; unmatched junction nucleotides: 2. CDR3 protein: CASSPGTGSNYGYTF. Written as DNA, the CDR3 is TGTGCCAGCTCACCAGGGACAGGGAGTAACTATGGCTACACCTTC.

The V gene is TRBV6-5, the J gene TRBJ1-2; possible D gene TRBD1, 6 bases. The length of the CDR3 is 15 residues. V was shortened by 5 bases and J by 8 bases, with 21 bases between the two germline ends. The germline V gene encodes CDR1 MNHEY and CDR2 SVGAGI. DNA of the CDR3: TGTGCCAGCAGTACCCAACCCGGGACAAAAGGGGGCTACACCTTC. Translation gives CASSTQPGTKGGYTF.

The chain uses TRBV10-3 and TRBJ1-2; possibly TRBD1 for D (5 bases). This CDR3 is built from 12 residues. The V end was cut by 3 bases, the J end by 14 bases, with 16 bases between. Per germline, CDR1 ENHRY and CDR2 SYGVKD. CDR3 sequence: CAISDGAGVNTF. DNA of the CDR3: TGTGCCATCAGTGACGGTGCGGGGGTGAATACCTTC.

This chain connects TRBV27 to TRBJ1-5, with 10 bases matching TRBD1. The CDR3 is 16 residues long. After removal of 5 bases from V and 4 bases from J, the junction contained 8 bases not matched to a gene. CDR1 and CDR2 (germline): MNHEY, SMNVEV (reference sequence). The CDR3 sequence is CASSLGGTGANQPQHF. DNA of the CDR3: TGTGCCAGCAGTCTTGGGGGGACAGGGGCGAATCAGCCCCAGCATTTT.

The rearrangement uses TRBV10-3 and TRBJ2-2, with a weak D call TRBD2 (6 bases). Germline V gives CDR1 ENHRY, CDR2 SYGVKD. The CDR3 has 16 residues. Trimming left V 7 bases short and J 0 bases short, with 15 bases between. The CDR3 region is CAIKGFGGANTGELFF. The CDR3 DNA reads as TGTGCCATCAAGGGGTTCGGGGGAGCGAACACCGGGGAGCTGTTTTTT.

This chain links TRBV7-9 with TRBJ1-1; 7 bases are a match to TRBD1. The CDR3 runs to 12 residues. Germline V gene data show CDR1 as SEHNR and CDR2 as FQNEAQ (reference sequence). V dropped 4 bases and J dropped 9; count of bases not matched to a gene: 5. CDR3 nucleotide sequence: TGTGCCAGCAGCTCACGGGACAGAAAAGCTTTCTTT. It codes for CASSSRDRKAFF.

This chain uses TRBV6-5 with TRBJ1-5; tentative D call: TRBD1 (5 bases). The CDR3 is 15 amino acids. V was trimmed by 1 base and J by 1 base, leaving 8 bases between them. The germline CDR1 and CDR2 sequences are MNHEY and SVGAGI. The DNA of the CDR3 is TGTGCCAGCAGTTACTGGGGGGACAGCAATCAGCCCCAGCATTTT. It encodes CASSYWGDSNQPQHF.

This clone showed up just a few times. The gene calls are TRBV30 and TRBJ2-2, with 8 bases identical to TRBD1. With V trimmed by 3 bases and J by 4 bases, 4 bases remained unmatched. The CDR3 length is 14 residues. Germline V gene lookup returns CDR1 GTSNPN and CDR2 SVGIG (reference sequence). The CDR3 sequence: CAWRRTGTTGELFF. CDR3 bases: TGTGCCTGGAGGAGGACAGGGACCACCGGGGAGCTGTTTTTT.

The chain couples TRBV30 to TRBJ1-1; 8 positions match TRBD1. Trimming at V came to 0 bases and at J to 0 bases, leaving 6 bases not matched to a gene. Germline values: CDR1 GTSNPN, CDR2 SVGIG (reference sequence). This CDR3 is 16 amino acids long. The CDR3 protein is CAWSVRGTGMNTEAFF. The CDR3 coding sequence is TGTGCCTGGAGTGTACGTGGGACAGGAATGAACACTGAAGCTTTCTTT.

The V call is TRBV4-3, the J call TRBJ2-7; TRBD1 matches at 7 bases. The trim removed 0 bases at V and 2 bases at J, leaving 7 bases unmatched. The germline CDR1 and CDR2 sequences are LGHNA and YSLEER. This CDR3 is 16 amino acids long. CDR3 region: CASSQDLAGGTYEQYF. CDR3 nucleotide sequence: TGCGCCAGCAGCCAAGACCTGGCAGGGGGAACCTACGAGCAGTACTTC.

The chain employs TRBV28 and TRBJ2-6; D may be TRBD1 (6 bases). V lost 5 bases to trimming and J lost 12 bases, with 20 bases between them. This CDR3 contains 15 residues. Germline V gives CDR1 MDHEN, CDR2 SYDVKM. In nucleotides, the CDR3 is TGTGCCAGCAGTACCCCTCCAGACAGGCCTCCCGTCCTGACTTTC. Translated, it gives CASSTPPDRPPVLTF.

The chain uses TRBV7-3 and TRBJ2-1; 7 bases map to TRBD2. J was trimmed by 0 bases and V by 5 bases; bases with no gene match: 1. CDR3 size: 14 residues. Germline-derived CDR1 and CDR2 are SGHTA and FQGTGA. The CDR3 DNA reads as TGTGCCAGCAGCGAGCGGGACTCCTACAATGAGCAGTTCTTC. Its translation is CASSERDSYNEQFF.

This rearrangement joins TRBV7-9 to TRBJ1-1, with 7 bases fitting TRBD1. Germline V CDR1 and CDR2: SEHNR, FQNEAQ (reference sequence). The CDR3 contains 15 residues. V was clipped by 6 bases and J by 0 bases; unmatched bases: 7. The CDR3 spells CASRRTRGMNTEAFF. The CDR3 DNA reads as TGTGCCAGCAGACGCACCAGGGGGATGAACACTGAAGCTTTCTTT.

This chain links TRBV19 with TRBJ1-2, with unresolved D. Trimming removed 5 bases from V and 0 bases from J, with 7 bases in between. Germline CDR1 is LNHDA and CDR2 is SQIVND (reference sequence). This CDR3 contains 13 residues. For the CDR3, the DNA is TGTGCCAGTAGTTGGGGAGCTAACTATGGCTACACCTTC. Translated: CASSWGANYGYTF.